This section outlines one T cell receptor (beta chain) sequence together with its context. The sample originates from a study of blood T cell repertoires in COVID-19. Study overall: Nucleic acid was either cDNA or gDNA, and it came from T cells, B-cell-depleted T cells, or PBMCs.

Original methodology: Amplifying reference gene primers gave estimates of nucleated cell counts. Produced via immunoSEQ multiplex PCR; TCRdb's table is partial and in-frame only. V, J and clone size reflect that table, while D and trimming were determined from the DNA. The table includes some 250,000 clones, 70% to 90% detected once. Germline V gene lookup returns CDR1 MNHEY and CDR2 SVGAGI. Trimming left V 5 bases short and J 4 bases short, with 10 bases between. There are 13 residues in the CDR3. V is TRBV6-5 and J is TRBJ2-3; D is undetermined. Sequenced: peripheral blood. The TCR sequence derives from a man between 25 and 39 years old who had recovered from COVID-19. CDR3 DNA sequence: TGTGCCAGCAGTAGGAGTACACCAGATACGCAGTATTTT. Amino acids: CASSRSTPDTQYF.